The subject of this entry is one T cell receptor (beta chain). The source of the sample is a study of OX40 agonist ivuxolimab in advanced cancers. Here immunoSEQ multiplex PCR was the method, and the copy in TCRdb shows in-frame clones only, minus some. The sample carries about 82,000 clones, approximately 85% recorded once. The input for sequencing was CD4+ or CD8+ T cells sorted from blood, taken in a trial of the OX40 agonist ivuxolimab. The clonotype originates from an adult with an advanced solid tumor such as melanoma, head and neck, liver or kidney cancer.

The CDR3 here is CASSRRQGYTF. CDR3 sequence (DNA): TGTGCCAGCAGCCGTAGGCAAGGCTACACCTTC. This sequence joins TRBV11-2 and TRBJ1-2; D is uncertain. The V and J ends lost 5 bases and 8 bases respectively, with 9 bases between them. The CDR3 extends over 11 amino acids. Germline assignment: CDR1 SGHAT and CDR2 FQNNGV.